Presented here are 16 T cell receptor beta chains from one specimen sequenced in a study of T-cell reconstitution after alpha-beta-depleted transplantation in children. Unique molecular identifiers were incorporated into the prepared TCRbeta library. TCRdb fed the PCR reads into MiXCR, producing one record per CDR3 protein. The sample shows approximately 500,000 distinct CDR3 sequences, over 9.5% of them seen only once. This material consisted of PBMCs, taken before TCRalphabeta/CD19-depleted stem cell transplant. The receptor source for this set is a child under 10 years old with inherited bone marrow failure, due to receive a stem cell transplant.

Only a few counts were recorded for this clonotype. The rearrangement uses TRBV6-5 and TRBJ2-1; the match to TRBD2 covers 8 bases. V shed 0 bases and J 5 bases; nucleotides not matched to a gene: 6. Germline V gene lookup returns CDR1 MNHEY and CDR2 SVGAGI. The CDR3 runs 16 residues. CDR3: CASSYSSGSVNNEQFF. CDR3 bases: TGTGCCAGCAGTTACTCGAGCGGGAGTGTCAACAATGAGCAGTTCTTC.

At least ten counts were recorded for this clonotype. CDR3 nucleotide sequence: TGTGCCAGCAGTTCGCTAGCGGGGGGCCAGGAGCAGTTCTTC. It codes for CASSSLAGGQEQFF. J is TRBJ2-1 and V is TRBV27; 11 bases agree with TRBD2. V was clipped by 4 bases and J by 10 bases; unmatched bases: 6. Germline values: CDR1 MNHEY, CDR2 SMNVEV (reference sequence). This CDR3 region has 14 residues.

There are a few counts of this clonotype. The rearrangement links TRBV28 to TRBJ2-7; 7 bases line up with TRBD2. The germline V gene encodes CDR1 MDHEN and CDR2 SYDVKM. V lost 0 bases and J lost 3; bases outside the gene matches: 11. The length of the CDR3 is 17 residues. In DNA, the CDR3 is TGTGCCAGCAGTTTATGGGGGGGGGGACTCATTCTCTACGAGCAGTACTTC. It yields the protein CASSLWGGGLILYEQYF.

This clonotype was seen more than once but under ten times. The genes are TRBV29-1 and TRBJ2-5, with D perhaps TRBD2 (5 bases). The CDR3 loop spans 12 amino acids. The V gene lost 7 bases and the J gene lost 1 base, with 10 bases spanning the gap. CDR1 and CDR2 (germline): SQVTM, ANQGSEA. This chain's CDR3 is CSGRGAQETQYF. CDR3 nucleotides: TGCAGCGGCCGGGGTGCCCAAGAGACCCAGTACTTC.

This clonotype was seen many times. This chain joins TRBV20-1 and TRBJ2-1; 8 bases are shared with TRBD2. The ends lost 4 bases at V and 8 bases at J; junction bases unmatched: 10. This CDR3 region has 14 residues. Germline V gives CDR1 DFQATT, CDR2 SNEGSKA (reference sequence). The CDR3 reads CSAKAGVLSHEQFF. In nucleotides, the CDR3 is TGCAGTGCTAAAGCGGGAGTCTTATCCCATGAGCAGTTCTTC.

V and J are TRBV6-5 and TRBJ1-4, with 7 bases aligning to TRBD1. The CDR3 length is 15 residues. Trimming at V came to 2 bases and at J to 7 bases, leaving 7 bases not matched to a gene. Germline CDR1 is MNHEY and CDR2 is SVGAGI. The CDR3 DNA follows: TGTGCCAGCAGTTACATAGGGGGCATAGGTGAAAAACTGTTTTTT. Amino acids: CASSYIGGIGEKLFF.

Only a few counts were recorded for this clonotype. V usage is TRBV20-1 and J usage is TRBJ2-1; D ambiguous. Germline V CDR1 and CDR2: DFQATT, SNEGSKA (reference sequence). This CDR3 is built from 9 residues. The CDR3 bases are TGCAGAGAGAGTAATGAGCAGTTCTTC. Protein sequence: CRESNEQFF.

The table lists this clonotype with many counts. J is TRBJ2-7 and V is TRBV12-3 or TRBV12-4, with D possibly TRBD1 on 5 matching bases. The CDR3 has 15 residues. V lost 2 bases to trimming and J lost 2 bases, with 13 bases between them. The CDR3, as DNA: TGTGCCAGCAGTTTAATGCCAGGGTTAGCCTACGAGCAGTACTTC. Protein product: CASSLMPGLAYEQYF.

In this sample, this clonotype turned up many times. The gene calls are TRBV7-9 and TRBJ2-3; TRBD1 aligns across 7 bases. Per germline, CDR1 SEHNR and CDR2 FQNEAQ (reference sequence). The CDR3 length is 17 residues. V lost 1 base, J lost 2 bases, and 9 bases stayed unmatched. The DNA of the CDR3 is TGTGCCAGCAGCTTAGGGGCCGGGACAGTCACCACAGATACGCAGTATTTT. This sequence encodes CASSLGAGTVTTDTQYF.

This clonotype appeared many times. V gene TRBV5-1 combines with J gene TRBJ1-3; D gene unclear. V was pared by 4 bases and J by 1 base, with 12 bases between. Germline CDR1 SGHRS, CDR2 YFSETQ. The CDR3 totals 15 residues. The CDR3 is CASSPSPDSGNTIYF. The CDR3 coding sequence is TGCGCCAGCAGCCCGAGCCCGGATTCTGGAAACACCATATATTTT.

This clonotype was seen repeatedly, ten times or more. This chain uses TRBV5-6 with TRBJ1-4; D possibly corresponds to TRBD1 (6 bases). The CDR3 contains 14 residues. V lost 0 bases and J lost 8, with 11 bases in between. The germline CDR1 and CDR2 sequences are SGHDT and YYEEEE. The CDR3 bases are TGTGCCAGCAGCTTGGCAGGGGAGCTCGAAAAACTGTTTTTT. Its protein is CASSLAGELEKLFF.

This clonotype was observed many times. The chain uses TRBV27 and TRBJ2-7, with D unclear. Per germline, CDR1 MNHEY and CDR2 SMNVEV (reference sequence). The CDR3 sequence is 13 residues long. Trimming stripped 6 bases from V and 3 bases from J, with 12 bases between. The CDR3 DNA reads TGTGCCAGCAGCCCATTTGTGGGCTACGAGCAGTACTTC. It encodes CASSPFVGYEQYF.

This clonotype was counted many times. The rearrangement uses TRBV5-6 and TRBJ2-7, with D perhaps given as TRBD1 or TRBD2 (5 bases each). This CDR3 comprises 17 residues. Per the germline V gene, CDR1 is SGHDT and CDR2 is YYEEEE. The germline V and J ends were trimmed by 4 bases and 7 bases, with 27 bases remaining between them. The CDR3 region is CASSTEFPGLRTGEQYF. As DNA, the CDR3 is TGTGCCAGCAGCACTGAGTTCCCGGGGCTCCGGACTGGGGAGCAGTACTTC.

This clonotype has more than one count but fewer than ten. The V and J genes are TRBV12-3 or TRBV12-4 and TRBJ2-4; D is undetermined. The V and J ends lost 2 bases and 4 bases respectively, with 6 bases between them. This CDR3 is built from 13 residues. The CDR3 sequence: CASSLLRKNIQYF. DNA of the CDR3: TGTGCCAGCAGTTTACTCCGGAAAAACATTCAGTACTTC.

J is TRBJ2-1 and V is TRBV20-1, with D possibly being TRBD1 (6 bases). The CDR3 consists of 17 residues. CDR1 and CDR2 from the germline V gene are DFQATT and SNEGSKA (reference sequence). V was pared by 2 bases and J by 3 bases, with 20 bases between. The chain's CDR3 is CSARSREGTRRYNEQFF. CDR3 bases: TGCAGTGCTAGATCCAGAGAGGGGACAAGACGCTACAATGAGCAGTTCTTC.

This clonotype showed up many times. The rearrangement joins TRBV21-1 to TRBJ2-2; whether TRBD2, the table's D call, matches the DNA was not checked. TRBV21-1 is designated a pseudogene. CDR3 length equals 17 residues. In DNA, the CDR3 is TGTGCCAGCAGCAAAACCGGACTAGCGGGAGGAACCGGGGAGCTGTTTTTT. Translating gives CASSKTGLAGGTGELFF.